Below, 8 T cell receptor beta chains from the same sample are listed, as sequenced in a study of blood T cell repertoires in COVID-19. Some clones are missing from TCRdb's copy, which holds only in-frame ones; the method was immunoSEQ multiplex PCR. The data hold hundreds of thousands of clones, with just under 90% observed a single time. Sequenced input: PBMCs or T cells enriched from blood (not recorded which). These receptors were obtained from a woman in her 30s with acute COVID-19.

The V call is TRBV6-6, the J call TRBJ2-3, with 9 bases identical to TRBD1. J gave up 2 bases and V 5 bases, and 11 bases lay outside the gene matches. The CDR3 has 17 residues. CDR1 is MNHNY, CDR2 SVGAGI, per germline (reference sequence). The chain's CDR3 is CASSPDFGQGFTDTQYF. CDR3 in DNA: TGTGCCAGCAGTCCCGATTTCGGACAGGGGTTCACAGATACGCAGTATTTT.

The rearrangement links TRBV6-2 or TRBV6-3 to TRBJ2-5; 9 bases are shared with TRBD2. This CDR3 spans 15 amino acids. Germline values: CDR1 MNHEY, CDR2 SVGEGT. The ends lost 0 bases at V and 3 bases at J; junction bases unmatched: 2. CDR3 region: CASSYSGLAEETQYF. The CDR3 region has the DNA TGTGCCAGCAGTTACTCGGGACTAGCAGAAGAGACCCAGTACTTC.

This rearrangement joins TRBV5-4 to TRBJ2-2, with D perhaps TRBD2 (5 bases). The V and J ends lost 6 bases and 4 bases respectively, with 13 bases between them. Germline CDR1 reads SGHNT; CDR2 reads YYREEE (reference sequence). The CDR3 runs 14 residues. The CDR3 loop is CASTLRASTGELFF. The CDR3 DNA is TGTGCCAGCACCCTGCGGGCGTCCACCGGGGAGCTGTTTTTT.

The chain links TRBV30 to TRBJ2-1, with 8 positions matching TRBD2. The CDR3 length is 12 residues. Trimming cost V 4 bases and J 12 bases; bases outside gene matches: 8. Germline-derived CDR1 and CDR2 are GTSNPN and SVGIG (reference sequence). The CDR3: CAWTGGAGLQFF. CDR3 DNA sequence: TGTGCCTGGACGGGGGGGGCCGGGCTGCAGTTCTTC.

The genes are TRBV7-2 and TRBJ1-2, with D tentatively TRBD1 (5 bases). CDR1 is SGHTA, CDR2 FQGNSA, per germline. V dropped 4 bases and J dropped 4 bases, with 13 bases sitting between them. The CDR3 contains 14 residues. CDR3 amino acids: CASSSRQMGYGYTF. CDR3 in DNA: TGTGCCAGCAGCTCTAGACAGATGGGCTATGGCTACACCTTC.

The table lists this clone with a count of one. The CDR3 sequence: CASRLQGLAGGLTGELFF. CDR3 DNA sequence: TGTGCCAGCAGACTGCAGGGTCTAGCGGGGGGGCTCACCGGGGAGCTGTTTTTT. The chain is built from TRBV27 and TRBJ2-2, with 12 bases identical to TRBD2. From germline, CDR1 is MNHEY and CDR2 SMNVEV (reference sequence). CDR3 length equals 18 residues. The V and J ends lost 6 bases and 4 bases, in that order; junction bases with no gene match: 12.

This chain links TRBV7-9 with TRBJ2-3; TRBD2 matches 8 bases. From germline, CDR1 is SEHNR and CDR2 FQNEAQ (reference sequence). CDR3 length: 15 amino acids. V lost 5 bases and J lost 0; bases outside the gene matches: 4. CDR3 in amino acids: CASSPIAGSTDTQYF. The DNA of the CDR3 is TGTGCCAGCAGCCCCATAGCGGGAAGCACAGATACGCAGTATTTT.

The chain joins TRBV5-8 to TRBJ2-7; 10 nucleotides match TRBD1. Germline CDR1 is SGHTS and CDR2 is YDEGEE. The CDR3 has 14 amino acids. V shed 0 bases and J 6 bases; nucleotides not matched to a gene: 3. CDR3 loop: CASSLGQGAIEQYF. In DNA, the CDR3 is TGTGCCAGCAGCTTGGGACAGGGGGCGATCGAGCAGTACTTC.